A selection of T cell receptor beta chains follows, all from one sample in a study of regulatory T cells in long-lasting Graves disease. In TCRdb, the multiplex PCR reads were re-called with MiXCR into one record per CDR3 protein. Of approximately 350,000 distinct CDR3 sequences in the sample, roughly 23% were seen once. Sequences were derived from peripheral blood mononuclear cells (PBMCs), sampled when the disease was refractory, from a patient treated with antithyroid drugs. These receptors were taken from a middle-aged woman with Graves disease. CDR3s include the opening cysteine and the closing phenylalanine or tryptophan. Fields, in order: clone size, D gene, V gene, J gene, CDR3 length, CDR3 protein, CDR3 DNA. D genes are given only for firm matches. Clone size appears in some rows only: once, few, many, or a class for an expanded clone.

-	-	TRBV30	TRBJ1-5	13	CAWSNRVNQPQHF	TGTGCCTGGAGCAACAGGGTTAATCAGCCCCAGCATTTT
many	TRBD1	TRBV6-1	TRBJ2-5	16	CASKPLDRGIWETQYF	TGTGCCAGCAAACCCCTCGACAGGGGGATTTGGGAGACCCAGTACTTC
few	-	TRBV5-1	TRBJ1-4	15	CASSLNEIGSEKLFF	TGCGCCAGCAGCTTAAATGAAATAGGAAGTGAAAAACTGTTTTTT
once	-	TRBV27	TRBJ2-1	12	CASSSSSSVQFF	TGTGCCAGCAGTTCCAGTTCATCGGTGCAGTTCTTC
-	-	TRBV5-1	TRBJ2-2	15	CASSLVTLNTGELSF	TGCGCCAGCAGCTTGGTGACCCTGAACACCGGGGAGCTGTCTTTT
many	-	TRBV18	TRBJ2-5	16	CASSPKNDREGETQYF	TGTGCCAGCTCACCGAAAAACGACAGGGAGGGAGAGACCCAGTACTTC
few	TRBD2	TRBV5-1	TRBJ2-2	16	CASSHGTSGNTGELFF	TGCGCCAGCAGCCACGGGACTAGCGGGAACACCGGGGAGCTGTTTTTT
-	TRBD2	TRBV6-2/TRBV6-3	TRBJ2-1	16	CASSYSGLAGNNEQFF	TGTGCCAGCAGTTACTCAGGACTAGCGGGAAACAATGAGCAGTTCTTC
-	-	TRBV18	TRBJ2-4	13	CASSWVAKNIQYF	TGTGCCAGCTCTTGGGTAGCCAAAAACATTCAGTACTTC
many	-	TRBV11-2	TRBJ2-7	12	CASSLVPYEQYF	TGTGCCAGCAGCTTAGTACCCTACGAGCAGTACTTC
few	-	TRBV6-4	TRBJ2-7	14	CASSLNIAPYEQYF	TGTGCCAGCAGTCTCAACATCGCCCCCTACGAGCAGTACTTC
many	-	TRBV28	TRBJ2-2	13	CASSSQWDRELFF	TGTGCCAGCAGTTCACAGTGGGATAGGGAGCTGTTTTTT
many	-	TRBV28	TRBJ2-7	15	CASSTMDSILYEQYF	TGTGCCAGCAGTACAATGGACAGTATCCTCTACGAGCAGTACTTC
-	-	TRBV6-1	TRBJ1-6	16	CASRMATGIYNSPLHF	TGTGCCAGCAGGATGGCAACCGGGATCTATAATTCACCCCTCCACTTT
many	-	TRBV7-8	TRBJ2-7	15	CASSSLALSSYEQYF	TGTGCCAGCAGCTCTCTAGCGCTTTCCTCCTACGAGCAGTACTTC
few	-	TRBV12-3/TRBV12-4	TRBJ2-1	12	CASSLPRDEQFF	TGTGCCAGCAGTTTACCCCGCGATGAGCAGTTCTTC
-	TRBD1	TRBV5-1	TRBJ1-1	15	CANNPMDRLNTEAFF	TGCGCCAACAACCCTATGGACAGGCTGAACACTGAAGCTTTCTTT
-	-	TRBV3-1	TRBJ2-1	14	CASSHPLRSRTQFF	TGTGCCAGCAGCCACCCCCTTCGTAGTCGTACGCAGTTCTTC
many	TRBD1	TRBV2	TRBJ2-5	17	CASSDLPGQGAGETQYF	TGTGCCAGCAGTGATTTACCGGGACAGGGGGCCGGTGAGACCCAGTACTTC
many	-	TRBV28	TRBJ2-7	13	CASSFPGADEQYF	TGTGCCAGCAGTTTCCCAGGGGCGGACGAGCAGTACTTC
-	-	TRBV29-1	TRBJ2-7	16	CSVETHGPGRGWEQYF	TGCAGCGTAGAGACCCACGGACCGGGACGTGGTTGGGAGCAGTACTTC
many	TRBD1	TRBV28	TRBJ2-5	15	CASAGTGPVQETQYF	TGTGCCAGCGCCGGGACAGGCCCCGTTCAAGAGACCCAGTACTTC
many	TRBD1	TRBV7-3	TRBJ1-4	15	CASSETGAPNEKLFF	TGTGCCAGCAGCGAGACAGGGGCTCCTAATGAAAAACTGTTTTTT
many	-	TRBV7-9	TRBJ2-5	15	CASSLVTENQETQYF	TGTGCCAGCAGCTTAGTGACAGAGAACCAAGAGACCCAGTACTTC
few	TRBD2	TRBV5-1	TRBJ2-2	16	CASSLILAGGTGELFF	TGCGCCAGCAGCTTGATCCTAGCGGGAGGCACCGGGGAGCTGTTTTTT
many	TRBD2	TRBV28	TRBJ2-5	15	CASSPSGALGETQYF	TGTGCCAGCAGTCCTAGCGGGGCCTTAGGGGAGACCCAGTACTTC
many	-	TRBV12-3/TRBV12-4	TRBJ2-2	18	CASSLLLARGPNTGELFF	TGTGCCAGCAGTTTGCTTCTAGCGAGAGGACCGAACACCGGGGAGCTGTTTTTT
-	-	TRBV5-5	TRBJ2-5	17	CASSLAPAGVGQETQYF	TGTGCCAGCAGCTTGGCCCCGGCAGGGGTTGGCCAAGAGACCCAGTACTTC
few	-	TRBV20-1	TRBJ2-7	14	CSAVGQWGHYEQYF	TGCAGTGCAGTAGGACAGTGGGGGCACTACGAGCAGTACTTC
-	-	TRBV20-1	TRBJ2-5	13	CSHTRRAQETQYF	TGCAGCCATACGAGGAGGGCCCAAGAGACCCAGTACTTC
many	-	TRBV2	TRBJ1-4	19	CASSDSSVRLFTTNEKLFF	TGTGCCAGCAGTGACTCCAGCGTACGATTGTTCACAACTAATGAAAAACTGTTTTTT
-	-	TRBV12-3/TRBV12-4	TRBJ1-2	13	CASSLSSAVGYTF	TGTGCCAGCAGTTTATCTTCTGCTGTTGGCTACACCTTC
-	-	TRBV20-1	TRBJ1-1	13	CSAPPYGNTEAFF	TGCAGTGCCCCCCCCTACGGGAACACTGAAGCTTTCTTT
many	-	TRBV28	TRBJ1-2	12	CASSLGRESYTF	TGTGCCAGCAGTTTGGGTCGGGAGAGCTACACCTTC
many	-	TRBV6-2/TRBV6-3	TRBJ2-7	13	CASSYNLVYEQYF	TGTGCCAGCAGTTACAATCTGGTCTACGAGCAGTACTTC
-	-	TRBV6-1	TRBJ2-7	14	CASSLGHLAYEQYF	TGTGCCAGCAGTCTGGGGCATCTTGCCTACGAGCAGTACTTC
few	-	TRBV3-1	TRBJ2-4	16	CASSQDSGLAKNIQYF	TGTGCCAGCAGCCAAGACTCCGGACTAGCCAAAAACATTCAGTACTTC
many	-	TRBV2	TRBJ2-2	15	CASARRQRATGELFF	TGTGCCAGCGCGAGACGGCAGCGAGCGACCGGGGAGCTGTTTTTT
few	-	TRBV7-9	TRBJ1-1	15	CASRLVGYGNTEAFF	TGTGCCAGCAGATTGGTGGGGTACGGGAACACTGAAGCTTTCTTT
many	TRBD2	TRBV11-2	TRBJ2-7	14	CASSLVLAGDEQYF	TGTGCCAGCAGCTTAGTCCTAGCGGGAGATGAGCAGTACTTC
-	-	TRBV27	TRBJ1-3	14	CASSPPGQGNTIYF	TGTGCCAGCAGTCCCCCCGGACAGGGAAACACCATATATTTT
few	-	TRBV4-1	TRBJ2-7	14	CASSQKFPLYEQYF	TGCGCCAGCAGCCAAAAATTCCCACTCTACGAGCAGTACTTC
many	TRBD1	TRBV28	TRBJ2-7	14	CASIPGQVTYEQYF	TGTGCCAGCATCCCGGGACAGGTGACCTACGAGCAGTACTTC
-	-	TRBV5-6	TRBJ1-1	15	CASSLQAGLNTEAFF	TGTGCCAGCAGCCTTCAAGCGGGGTTGAACACTGAAGCTTTCTTT
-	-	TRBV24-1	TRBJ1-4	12	CATSELGEKLFF	TGTGCCACCAGTGAACTAGGTGAAAAACTGTTTTTT
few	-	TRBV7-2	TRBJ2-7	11	CASSRLARQYF	TGTGCCAGCAGCCGCCTTGCTAGGCAGTACTTC
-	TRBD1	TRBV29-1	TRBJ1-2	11	CSVERTGGNTF	TGCAGCGTTGAGAGGACAGGAGGCAACACCTTC
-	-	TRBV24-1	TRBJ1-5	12	CATSDPEEPQHF	TGTGCCACCAGTGACCCGGAGGAGCCCCAGCATTTT
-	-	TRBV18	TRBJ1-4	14	CASSPLGNNEKLFF	TGTGCCAGCTCACCATTAGGGAATAATGAAAAACTGTTTTTT
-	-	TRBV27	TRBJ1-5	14	CASSSLAGLQPQHF	TGTGCCAGCAGTTCCTTGGCAGGGCTTCAGCCCCAGCATTTT
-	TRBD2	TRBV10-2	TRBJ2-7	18	CASSDVLAGGRGIDEQYF	TGCGCCAGCAGTGACGTTCTAGCGGGAGGACGGGGTATCGACGAGCAGTACTTC